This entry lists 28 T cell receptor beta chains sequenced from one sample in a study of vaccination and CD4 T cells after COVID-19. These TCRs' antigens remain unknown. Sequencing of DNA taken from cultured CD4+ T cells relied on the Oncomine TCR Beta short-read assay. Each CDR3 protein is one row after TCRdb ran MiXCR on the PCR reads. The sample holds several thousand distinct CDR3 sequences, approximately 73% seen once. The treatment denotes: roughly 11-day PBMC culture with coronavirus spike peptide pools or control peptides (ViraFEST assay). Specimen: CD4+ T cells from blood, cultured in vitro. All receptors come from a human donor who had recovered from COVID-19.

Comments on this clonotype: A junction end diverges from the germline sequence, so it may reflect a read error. CDR3 sequence: CSARGLSQGFLHF. The DNA of the CDR3 is TGCAGTGCTAGAGGATTGTCTCAGGGGTTTCTTCACTTC. V is TRBV20-1 and J is TRBJ1-2; a possible D gene is TRBD1 (6 bases). Per the germline V gene, CDR1 is DFQATT and CDR2 is SNEGSKA (reference sequence). This CDR3 is built from 13 residues.

The CDR3 DNA follows: TGTGCCAGCAGCTTAGGACCGGGGACCTCCCAGGAGCGGGGCTACACCTTC. Its translation: CASSLGPGTSQERGYTF. The chain employs TRBV7-2 and TRBJ1-2, with D possibly matching TRBD1 (5 bases). This CDR3 contains 17 residues. Trimming pared 1 base from V and 8 bases from J, leaving 23 bases between. Germline CDR1 SGHTA, CDR2 FQGNSA.

In nucleotides, the CDR3 is TGTGCCAGCAACCGACAGGGAGAATATGGCTACACCTTC. It translates to CASNRQGEYGYTF. The rearrangement joins TRBV7-2 to TRBJ1-2, with TRBD1 matching over 7 bases. The CDR3 is 13 residues long. Germline V CDR1 and CDR2: SGHTA, FQGNSA. The trim removed 7 bases at V and 5 bases at J, leaving 7 bases unmatched.

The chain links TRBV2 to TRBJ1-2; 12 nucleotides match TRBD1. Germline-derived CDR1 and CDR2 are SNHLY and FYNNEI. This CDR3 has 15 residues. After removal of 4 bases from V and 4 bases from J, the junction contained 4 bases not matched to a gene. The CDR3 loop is CASSVPGQGAYGYTF. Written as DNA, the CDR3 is TGTGCCAGCAGTGTACCGGGACAGGGGGCCTATGGCTACACCTTC.

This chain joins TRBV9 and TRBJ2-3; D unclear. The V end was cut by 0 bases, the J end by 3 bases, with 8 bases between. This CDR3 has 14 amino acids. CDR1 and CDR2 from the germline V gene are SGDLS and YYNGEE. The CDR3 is CASSVGPRTDTQYF. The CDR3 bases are TGTGCCAGCAGCGTAGGGCCAAGGACAGATACGCAGTATTTT.

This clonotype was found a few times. CDR3 DNA: TGCGCCAGCAGTGCGGATTTGGGCAATCAGCCCCAGCATTTT. Its translation: CASSADLGNQPQHF. V usage is TRBV10-1 and J usage is TRBJ1-5, with D uncertain. Germline CDR1 reads WNHNN; CDR2 reads SYGVQD (reference sequence). CDR3 size: 14 residues. V was cut by 4 bases and J by 2 bases, with 9 bases left in between.

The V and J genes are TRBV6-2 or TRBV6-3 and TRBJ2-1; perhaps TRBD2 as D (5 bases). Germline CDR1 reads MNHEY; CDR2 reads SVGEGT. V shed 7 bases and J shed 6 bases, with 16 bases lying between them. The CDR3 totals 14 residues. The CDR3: CASTLRGSTNEQFF. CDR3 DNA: TGTGCCAGCACCCTTCGGGGAAGTACCAATGAGCAGTTCTTC.

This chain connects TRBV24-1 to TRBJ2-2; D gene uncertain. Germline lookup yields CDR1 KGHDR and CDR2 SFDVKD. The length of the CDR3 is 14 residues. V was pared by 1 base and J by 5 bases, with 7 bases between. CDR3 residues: CATSDFWETGELFF. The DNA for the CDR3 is TGTGCCACCAGTGATTTCTGGGAAACCGGGGAGCTGTTTTTT.

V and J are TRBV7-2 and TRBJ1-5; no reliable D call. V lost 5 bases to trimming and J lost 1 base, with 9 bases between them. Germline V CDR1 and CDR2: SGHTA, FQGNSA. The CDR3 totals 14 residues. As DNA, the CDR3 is TGTGCCAGCAGCGCGGACGGCAGCAATCAGCCCCAGCATTTT. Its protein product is CASSADGSNQPQHF.

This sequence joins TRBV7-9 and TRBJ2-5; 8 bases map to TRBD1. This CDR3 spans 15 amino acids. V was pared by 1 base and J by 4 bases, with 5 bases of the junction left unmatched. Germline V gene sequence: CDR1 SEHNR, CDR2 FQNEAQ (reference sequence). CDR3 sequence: CASSLGGDRGETQYF. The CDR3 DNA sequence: TGTGCCAGCAGCTTAGGGGGAGACAGGGGAGAGACCCAGTACTTC. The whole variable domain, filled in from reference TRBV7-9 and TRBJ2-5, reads DTGVSQNPRHKITKRGQNVTFRCDPISEHNRLYWYRQTLGQGPEFLTYFQNEAQLEKSRLLSDRFSAERPKGSFSTLEIQRTEQGDSAMYLCASSLGGDRGETQYFGPGTRLLVL.

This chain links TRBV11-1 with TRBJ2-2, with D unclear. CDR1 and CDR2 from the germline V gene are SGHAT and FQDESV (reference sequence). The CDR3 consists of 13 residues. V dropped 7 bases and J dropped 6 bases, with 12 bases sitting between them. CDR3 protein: CASTSTSAGELFF. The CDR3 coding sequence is TGTGCCAGCACTTCAACGTCGGCCGGGGAGCTGTTTTTT. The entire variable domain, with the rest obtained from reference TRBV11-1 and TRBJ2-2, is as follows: EAEVAQSPRYKITEKSQAVAFWCDPISGHATLYWYRQILGQGPELLVQFQDESVVDDSQLPKDRFSAERLKGVDSTLKIQPAELGDSAMYLCASTSTSAGELFFGEGSRLTVL.

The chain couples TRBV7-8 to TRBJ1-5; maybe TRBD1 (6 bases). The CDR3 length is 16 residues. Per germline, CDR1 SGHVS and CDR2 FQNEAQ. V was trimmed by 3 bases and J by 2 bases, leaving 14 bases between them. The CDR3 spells CASSFGTRGGNQPQHF. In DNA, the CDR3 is TGTGCCAGCAGCTTCGGGACAAGGGGTGGCAATCAGCCCCAGCATTTT.

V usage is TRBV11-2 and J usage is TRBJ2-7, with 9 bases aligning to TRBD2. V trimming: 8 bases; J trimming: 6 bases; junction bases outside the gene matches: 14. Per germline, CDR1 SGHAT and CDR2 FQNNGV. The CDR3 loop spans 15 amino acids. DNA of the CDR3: TGTGCCAGCTCAAGGCGTAGCGGGAGAGGGGTCGAGCAGTACTTC. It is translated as CASSRRSGRGVEQYF.

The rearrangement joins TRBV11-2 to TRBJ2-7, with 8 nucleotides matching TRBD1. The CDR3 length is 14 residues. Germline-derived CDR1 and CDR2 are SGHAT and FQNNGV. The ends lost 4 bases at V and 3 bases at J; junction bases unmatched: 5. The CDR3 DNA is TGTGCCAGCAGCTACCGGACAGGGCTCTACGAGCAGTACTTC. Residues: CASSYRTGLYEQYF.

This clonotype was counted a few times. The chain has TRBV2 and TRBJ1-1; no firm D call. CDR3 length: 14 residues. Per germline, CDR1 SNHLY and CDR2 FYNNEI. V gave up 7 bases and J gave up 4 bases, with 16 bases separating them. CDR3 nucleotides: TGTGCCAGCACCTTCATTGGAGCGGGCACTGAAGCTTTCTTT. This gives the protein CASTFIGAGTEAFF.

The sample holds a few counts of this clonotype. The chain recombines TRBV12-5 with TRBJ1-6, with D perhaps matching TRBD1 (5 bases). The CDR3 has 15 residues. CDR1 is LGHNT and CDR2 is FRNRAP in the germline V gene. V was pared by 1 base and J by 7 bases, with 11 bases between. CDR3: CASGLGQGTNSPLHF. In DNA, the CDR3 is TGTGCTAGTGGTTTGGGTCAGGGCACCAATTCACCCCTCCACTTT.

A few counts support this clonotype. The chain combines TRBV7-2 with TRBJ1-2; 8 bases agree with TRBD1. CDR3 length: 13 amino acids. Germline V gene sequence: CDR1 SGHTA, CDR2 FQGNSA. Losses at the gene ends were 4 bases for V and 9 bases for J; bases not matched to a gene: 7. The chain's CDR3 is CASSSDRGRSYTF. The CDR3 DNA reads TGTGCCAGCAGCTCCGACAGGGGACGAAGCTACACCTTC.

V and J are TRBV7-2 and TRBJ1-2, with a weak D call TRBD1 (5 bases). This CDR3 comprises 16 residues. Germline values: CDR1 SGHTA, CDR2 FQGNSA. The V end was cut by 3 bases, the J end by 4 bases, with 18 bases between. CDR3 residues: CASSFALGPTGYGYTF. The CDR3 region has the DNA TGTGCCAGCAGCTTCGCCCTGGGACCTACAGGCTATGGCTACACCTTC.

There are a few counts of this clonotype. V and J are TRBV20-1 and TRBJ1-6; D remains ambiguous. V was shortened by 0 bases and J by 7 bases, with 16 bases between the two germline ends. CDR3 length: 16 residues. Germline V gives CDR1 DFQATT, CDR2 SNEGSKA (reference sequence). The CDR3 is CSARDIGQLINSPLHF. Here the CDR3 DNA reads TGCAGTGCTAGAGATATCGGCCAGCTAATAAATTCACCCCTCCACTTT.

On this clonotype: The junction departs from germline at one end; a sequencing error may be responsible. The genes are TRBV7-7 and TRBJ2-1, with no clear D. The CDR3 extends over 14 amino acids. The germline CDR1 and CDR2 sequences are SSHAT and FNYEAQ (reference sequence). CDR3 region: CASSLEVSHNEQFF. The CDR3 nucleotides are TGTGCCAGCAGCTTAGAGGTCTCCCACAATGAGCAGTTCTTC.

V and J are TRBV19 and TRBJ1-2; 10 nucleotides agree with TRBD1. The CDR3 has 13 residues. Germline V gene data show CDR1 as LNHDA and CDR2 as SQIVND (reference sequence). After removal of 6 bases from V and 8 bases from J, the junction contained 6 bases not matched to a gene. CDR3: CASSPTGGRGYTF. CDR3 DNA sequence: TGTGCCAGTAGCCCGACAGGGGGCAGAGGCTACACCTTC.

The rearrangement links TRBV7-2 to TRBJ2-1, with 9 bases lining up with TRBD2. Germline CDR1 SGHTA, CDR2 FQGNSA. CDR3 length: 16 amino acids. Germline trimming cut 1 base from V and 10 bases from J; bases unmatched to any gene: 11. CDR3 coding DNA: TGTGCCAGCAGCTTAGATATCCTAGCGGGAAATAGGGAGCAGTTCTTC. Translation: CASSLDILAGNREQFF. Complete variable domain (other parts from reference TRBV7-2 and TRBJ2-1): GAGVSQSPSNKVTEKGKDVELRCDPISGHTALYWYRQSLGQGLEFLIYFQGNSAPDKSGLPSDRFSAERTGGSVSTLTIQRTQQEDSAVYLCASSLDILAGNREQFFGPGTRLTVL.

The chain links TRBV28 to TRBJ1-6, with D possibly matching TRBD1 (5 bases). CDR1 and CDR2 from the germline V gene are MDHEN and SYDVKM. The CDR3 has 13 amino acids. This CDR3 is CATRGSTNSPLHF. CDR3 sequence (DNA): TGTGCTACTCGGGGGAGTACCAATTCACCCCTCCACTTT.

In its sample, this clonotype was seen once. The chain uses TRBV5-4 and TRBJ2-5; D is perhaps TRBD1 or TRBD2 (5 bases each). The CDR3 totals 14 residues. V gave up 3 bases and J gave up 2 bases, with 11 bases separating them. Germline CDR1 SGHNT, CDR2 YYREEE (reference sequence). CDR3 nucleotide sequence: TGTGCCAGCAGCTCACCCGGGGCGCAAGAGACCCAGTACTTC. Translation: CASSSPGAQETQYF.

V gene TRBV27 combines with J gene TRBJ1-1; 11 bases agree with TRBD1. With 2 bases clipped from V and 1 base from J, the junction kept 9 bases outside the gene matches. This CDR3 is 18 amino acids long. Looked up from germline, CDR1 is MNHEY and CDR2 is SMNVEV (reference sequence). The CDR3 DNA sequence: TGTGCCAGCAGTTTACGGGGGACAGGGGGTCCCAGGAACACTGAAGCTTTCTTT. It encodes CASSLRGTGGPRNTEAFF.

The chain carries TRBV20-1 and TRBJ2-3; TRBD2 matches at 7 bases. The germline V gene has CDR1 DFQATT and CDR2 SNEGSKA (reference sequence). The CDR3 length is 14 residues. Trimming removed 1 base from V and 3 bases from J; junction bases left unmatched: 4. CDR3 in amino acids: CSARAGGRTDTQYF. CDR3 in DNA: TGCAGTGCTAGAGCGGGGGGTAGGACAGATACGCAGTATTTT.

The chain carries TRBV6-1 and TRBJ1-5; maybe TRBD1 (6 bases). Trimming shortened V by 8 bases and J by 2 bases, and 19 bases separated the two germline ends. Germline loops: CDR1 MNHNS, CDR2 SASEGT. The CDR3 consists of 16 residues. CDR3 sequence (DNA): TGTGCCAGCCGAGACGTGGGGGCCCAAGGCAATCAGCCCCAGCATTTT. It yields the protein CASRDVGAQGNQPQHF.

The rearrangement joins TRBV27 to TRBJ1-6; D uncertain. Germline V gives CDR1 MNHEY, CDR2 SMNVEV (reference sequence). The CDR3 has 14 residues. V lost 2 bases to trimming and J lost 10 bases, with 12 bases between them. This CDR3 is CASSLTSSRSPLHF. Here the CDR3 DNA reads TGTGCCAGCAGTTTAACGAGTAGTCGCTCACCCCTCCACTTT.